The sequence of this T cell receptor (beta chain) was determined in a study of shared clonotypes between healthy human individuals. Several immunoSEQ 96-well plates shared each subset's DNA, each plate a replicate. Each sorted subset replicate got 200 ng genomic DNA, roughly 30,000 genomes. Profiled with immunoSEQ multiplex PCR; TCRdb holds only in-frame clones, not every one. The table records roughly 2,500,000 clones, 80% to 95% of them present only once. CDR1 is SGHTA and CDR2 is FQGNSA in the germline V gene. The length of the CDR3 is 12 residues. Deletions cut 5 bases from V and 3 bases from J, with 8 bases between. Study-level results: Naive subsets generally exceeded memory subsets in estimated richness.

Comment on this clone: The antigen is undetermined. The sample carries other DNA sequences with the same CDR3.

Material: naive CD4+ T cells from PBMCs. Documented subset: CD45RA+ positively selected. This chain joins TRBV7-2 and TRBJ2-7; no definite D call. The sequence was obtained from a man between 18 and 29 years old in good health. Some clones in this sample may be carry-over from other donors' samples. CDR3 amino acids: CASSPTSYEQYF. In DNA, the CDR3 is TGTGCCAGCAGCCCGACCAGCTACGAGCAGTACTTC.